These 9 T cell receptor beta chains share one sample of origin, sequenced in a study of cytomegalovirus exposure and HLA in healthy donors. Vbeta (60) and Jbeta (13) primers were used in the PCR. Some clones are missing from TCRdb's copy, which holds only in-frame ones; the method was immunoSEQ multiplex PCR. This table holds more than 110,000 clones, just under 80% found once. The source material was PBMCs. These receptor sequences come from a man in his thirties or forties in good health and CMV-seronegative.

The chain recombines TRBV15 with TRBJ2-7; 7 positions match TRBD1. Germline V gene sequence: CDR1 LNHNV, CDR2 YYDKDF (reference sequence). The CDR3 totals 15 residues. V lost 2 bases and J lost 6; bases outside the gene matches: 10. The CDR3, as DNA: TGTGCCACCAGCAGATATGACAGGGATACCGCCGAGCAGTACTTC. Residues: CATSRYDRDTAEQYF.

This chain uses TRBV28 with TRBJ1-6, with D possibly being TRBD1 (6 bases). V was trimmed by 10 bases and J by 8 bases, leaving 24 bases between them. The germline V gene encodes CDR1 MDHEN and CDR2 SYDVKM. CDR3 length: 16 residues. CDR3 bases: TGTGCCACCCATCTCGCCGGGACAATTTCTGATTCACCCCTCCACTTT. Its translation: CATHLAGTISDSPLHF.

The chain is built from TRBV18 and TRBJ2-3, with 7 bases identical to TRBD1. This CDR3 comprises 15 residues. V was clipped by 3 bases and J by 3 bases; unmatched bases: 6. CDR1 and CDR2 (germline): KGHSH, LQKENI. The CDR3 spells CASSPRQGGTDTQYF. The CDR3 DNA reads as TGTGCCAGCTCACCTAGACAGGGTGGGACAGATACGCAGTATTTT.

This clone was observed a single time. The J gene is TRBJ1-5, the V gene TRBV6-1; TRBD1 agrees at 7 bases. V was clipped by 0 bases and J by 0 bases; unmatched bases: 17. This CDR3 contains 21 residues. CDR1 is MNHNS, CDR2 SASEGT, per germline. The CDR3 sequence: CASSEAPRTGGGMYSNQPQHF. The CDR3 nucleotides read TGTGCCAGCAGTGAAGCACCGAGGACAGGCGGGGGGATGTATAGCAATCAGCCCCAGCATTTT.

The chain is built from TRBV6-5 and TRBJ2-3; perhaps TRBD1 as D (5 bases). This CDR3 comprises 14 residues. Germline CDR1 MNHEY, CDR2 SVGAGI. V lost 8 bases and J lost 0, with 12 bases in between. The CDR3 loop is CASGLGESTDTQYF. In nucleotides, the CDR3 is TGTGCCAGCGGCCTAGGGGAAAGCACAGATACGCAGTATTTT.

The rearrangement uses TRBV12-5 and TRBJ2-7, with D tentatively TRBD1 (5 bases). The germline gives CDR1 LGHNT, CDR2 FRNRAP. V was pared by 7 bases and J by 4 bases, with 14 bases between. CDR3 length: 13 residues. CDR3 nucleotide sequence: TGTGCTAGTGCCGCCACAGGAAATTACGAGCAGTACTTC. Protein sequence: CASAATGNYEQYF.

CDR3: CASSFGATGGNQPQHF. The CDR3 nucleotides read TGTGCCAGCAGTTTCGGGGCGACAGGAGGCAATCAGCCCCAGCATTTT. The chain joins TRBV28 to TRBJ1-5; D might be TRBD1 (6 bases). The CDR3 consists of 16 residues. Germline V lookup: CDR1 MDHEN, CDR2 SYDVKM. The V end was cut by 3 bases, the J end by 2 bases, with 14 bases between.

This clone was detected a few times. The junction departs from germline at one end; a sequencing error may be responsible. The chain links TRBV7-7 to TRBJ2-2; 8 bases are a match to TRBD2. The CDR3 totals 13 residues. Looked up from germline, CDR1 is SSHAT and CDR2 is FNYEAQ (reference sequence). This chain's CDR3 is CASKPGGTGELFF. The CDR3 DNA reads as TGTGCTAGCAAGCCGGGAGGGACCGGGGAGCTGTTTTTT.

The CDR3 sequence is CASSRTIQETQYF. The CDR3 nucleotides are TGTGCCAGCAGTCGGACTATCCAAGAGACCCAGTACTTC. The chain recombines TRBV6-4 with TRBJ2-5, with D maybe TRBD2 (6 bases). The CDR3 consists of 13 residues. V gave up 5 bases and J gave up 1 base, with 8 bases separating them. Looked up from germline, CDR1 is MRHNA and CDR2 is SNTAGT.